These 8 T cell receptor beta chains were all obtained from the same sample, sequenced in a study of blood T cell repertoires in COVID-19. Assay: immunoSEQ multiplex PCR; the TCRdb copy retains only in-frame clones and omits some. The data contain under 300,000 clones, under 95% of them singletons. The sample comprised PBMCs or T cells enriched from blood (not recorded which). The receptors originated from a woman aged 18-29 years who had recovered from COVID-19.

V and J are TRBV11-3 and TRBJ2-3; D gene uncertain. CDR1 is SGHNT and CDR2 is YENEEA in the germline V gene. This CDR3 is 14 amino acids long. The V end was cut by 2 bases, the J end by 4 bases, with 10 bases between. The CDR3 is CASSLIRSADTQYF. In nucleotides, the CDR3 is TGTGCCAGCAGCTTAATTCGTTCGGCAGATACGCAGTATTTT. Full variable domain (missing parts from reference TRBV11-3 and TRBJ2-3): EAGVVQSPRYKIIEKKQPVAFWCNPISGHNTLYWYLQNLGQGPELLIRYENEEAVDDSQLPKDRFSAERLKGVDSTLKIQPAELGDSAVYLCASSLIRSADTQYFGPGTRLTVL.

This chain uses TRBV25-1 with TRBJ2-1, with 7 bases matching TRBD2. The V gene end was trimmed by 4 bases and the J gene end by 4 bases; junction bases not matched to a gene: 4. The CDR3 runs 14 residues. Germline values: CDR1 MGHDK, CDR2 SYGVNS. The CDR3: CASSVGAGYNEQFF. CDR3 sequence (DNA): TGTGCCAGCAGTGTGGGAGCGGGGTACAATGAGCAGTTCTTC.

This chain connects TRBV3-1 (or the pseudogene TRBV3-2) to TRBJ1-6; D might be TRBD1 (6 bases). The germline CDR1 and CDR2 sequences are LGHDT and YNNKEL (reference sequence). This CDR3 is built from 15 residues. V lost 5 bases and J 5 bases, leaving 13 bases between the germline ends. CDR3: CASSKQGSNNSPLHF. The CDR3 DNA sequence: TGTGCCAGCAGCAAACAGGGATCCAATAATTCACCCCTCCACTTT.

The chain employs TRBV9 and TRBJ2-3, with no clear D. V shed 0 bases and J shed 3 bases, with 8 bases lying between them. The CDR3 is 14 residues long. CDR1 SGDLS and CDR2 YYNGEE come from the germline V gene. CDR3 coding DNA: TGTGCCAGCAGCGTAGCAGTTGCAACAGATACGCAGTATTTT. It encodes CASSVAVATDTQYF.

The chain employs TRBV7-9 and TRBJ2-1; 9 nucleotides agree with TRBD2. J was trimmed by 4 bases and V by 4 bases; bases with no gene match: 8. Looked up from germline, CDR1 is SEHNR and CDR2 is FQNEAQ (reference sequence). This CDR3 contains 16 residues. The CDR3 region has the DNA TGTGCCAGCAGCTCCACCGGGACTAGCCCGTACAATGAGCAGTTCTTC. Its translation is CASSSTGTSPYNEQFF.

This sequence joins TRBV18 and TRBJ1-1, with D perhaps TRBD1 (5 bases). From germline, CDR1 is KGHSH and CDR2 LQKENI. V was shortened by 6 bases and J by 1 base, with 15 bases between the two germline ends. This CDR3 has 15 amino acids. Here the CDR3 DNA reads TGTGCCAGCTCTCCCGGGCAGGGCCCGAACACTGAAGCTTTCTTT. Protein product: CASSPGQGPNTEAFF.

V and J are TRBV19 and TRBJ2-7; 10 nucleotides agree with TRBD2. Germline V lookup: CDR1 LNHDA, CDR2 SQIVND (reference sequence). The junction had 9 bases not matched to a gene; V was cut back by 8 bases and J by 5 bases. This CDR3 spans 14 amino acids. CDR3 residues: CASRASGRFDEQYF. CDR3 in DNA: TGTGCCAGTCGAGCTAGCGGGAGATTCGACGAGCAGTACTTC.

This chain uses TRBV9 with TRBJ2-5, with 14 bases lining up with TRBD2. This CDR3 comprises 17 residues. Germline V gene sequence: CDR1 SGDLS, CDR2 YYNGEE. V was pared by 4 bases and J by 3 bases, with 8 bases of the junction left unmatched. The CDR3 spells CASSTRTSGGTKETQYF. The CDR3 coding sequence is TGTGCCAGCAGCACAAGGACTAGCGGGGGGACGAAAGAGACCCAGTACTTC.